Each of the 18 T cell receptor beta chains below was sequenced from the same sample in a study of T cells in Graves' hyperthyroidism and ophthalmopathy. RNA transcripts yielded amplified TCR beta CDR3 regions. During a first-round RT-PCR of the TCR CDR3, the HTBI primer set was used. TCRdb analysed the multiplex PCR reads with MiXCR anew, one entry per CDR3 protein. Among fewer than 500,000 distinct CDR3 sequences, roughly 15% were seen once, and the ten largest hold roughly a fifth. The sequencing sample was made of blood. Source of these receptors: a woman in her twenties or thirties with Graves' ophthalmopathy.

This clonotype has just a few counts. This rearrangement joins TRBV28 to TRBJ1-6; weak D call: TRBD1 (5 bases). V was pared by 3 bases and J by 9 bases, with 21 bases between. Germline CDR1 reads MDHEN; CDR2 reads SYDVKM. The CDR3 spans 17 residues. CDR3 sequence reads: CASSLGGWRERGSPLHF. CDR3 in DNA: TGTGCCAGCAGTTTGGGGGGGTGGCGGGAGAGGGGTTCACCCCTCCACTTT.

This clonotype turned up a few times. A read error is possible here, since a much larger clone lies one base away. The chain uses TRBV28 and TRBJ1-1; D uncertain. Per the germline V gene, CDR1 is MDHEN and CDR2 is SYDVKM. The CDR3 contains 14 residues. Here the CDR3 reads CASRSHPMNTEALF. The CDR3 DNA is TGTGCCAGCAGATCCCACCCAATGAACACTGAAGCTCTCTTT.

This clonotype turned up a few times. The chain has TRBV4-2 and TRBJ1-2; D ambiguous. The V end was cut by 4 bases, the J end by 2 bases, with 14 bases between. CDR3 length equals 15 residues. Germline V lookup: CDR1 LGHNA, CDR2 YNFKEQ. CDR3 region: CASSPEDVGNYGYTF. CDR3 in DNA: TGTGCCAGCAGCCCGGAAGATGTGGGGAACTATGGCTACACCTTC.

There are many counts of this clonotype. The J gene is TRBJ2-1, the V gene TRBV7-8, with D perhaps matching TRBD2 (5 bases). The CDR3 is made up of 17 amino acids. V lost 5 bases and J lost 1, with 18 bases in between. The germline V gene encodes CDR1 SGHVS and CDR2 FQNEAQ. The CDR3 DNA follows: TGTGCCAGCAGCCCCTCCACGGAGGTCGGGTCCTACAATGAGCAGTTCTTC. Translation gives CASSPSTEVGSYNEQFF.

This clonotype was counted between two and nine times. V gene TRBV28 combines with J gene TRBJ2-1; the match to TRBD2 covers 10 bases. The J segment lost 0 bases and the V segment lost 2 bases, leaving 16 bases of the junction unmatched. Germline CDR1 is MDHEN and CDR2 is SYDVKM. This CDR3 spans 21 amino acids. The CDR3 DNA sequence: TGTGCCAGCAGTTTAGCGGGGTCTAGCGGGGGACACCTGAGCTCCTACAATGAGCAGTTCTTC. The encoded protein is CASSLAGSSGGHLSSYNEQFF.

This clonotype showed up many times. The chain carries TRBV20-1 and TRBJ2-7; possible D gene TRBD2, 7 bases. CDR3 length: 14 residues. V was pared by 2 bases and J by 5 bases, with 16 bases between. Germline loops: CDR1 DFQATT, CDR2 SNEGSKA (reference sequence). This CDR3 reads CSARTTGGRNEQYF. The DNA of the CDR3 is TGCAGTGCTAGAACTACGGGGGGCCGCAACGAGCAGTACTTC.

There are many counts of this clonotype. The J gene is TRBJ2-3, the V gene TRBV6-1, with D hard to call. V lost 3 bases, J lost 3 bases, and 4 bases lay in between. The CDR3 is 12 residues long. CDR1 is MNHNS and CDR2 is SASEGT in the germline V gene. The CDR3 nucleotides are TGTGCCAGCAGTGATACAACAGATACGCAGTATTTT. Residues: CASSDTTDTQYF.

The chain recombines TRBV30 with TRBJ2-2; 12 nucleotides align to TRBD1. With V trimmed by 6 bases and J by 6 bases, 8 bases remained unmatched. CDR3 size: 15 residues. Germline-derived CDR1 and CDR2 are GTSNPN and SVGIG (reference sequence). The chain's CDR3 is CACPPGQGASGELFF. The CDR3 DNA reads as TGTGCCTGCCCTCCGGGACAGGGGGCTTCCGGGGAGCTGTTTTTT.

This clonotype came up many times. The V and J genes are TRBV5-5 and TRBJ2-2; a possible D gene is TRBD2 (5 bases). The germline V and J ends were trimmed by 3 bases and 3 bases, with 12 bases remaining between them. The germline V gene encodes CDR1 SGHKS and CDR2 YYEKEE (reference sequence). The CDR3 covers 15 residues. CDR3 DNA sequence: TGTGCCAGCAGCTCCCGGGGTAGCTACACCGGGGAGCTGTTTTTT. It specifies CASSSRGSYTGELFF.

The table lists this clonotype with many counts. The chain is built from TRBV7-8 and TRBJ1-3; the D gene is possibly TRBD1 (6 bases). The CDR3 loop spans 16 amino acids. Trimming removed 3 bases at V and 0 bases at J, with 12 bases between. Germline V gives CDR1 SGHVS, CDR2 FQNEAQ. CDR3 in DNA: TGTGCCAGCAGCTTGTCGGGGGGCTTCTCTGGAAACACCATATATTTT. Amino acid sequence: CASSLSGGFSGNTIYF.

This clonotype occurred many times. The chain recombines TRBV12-3 or TRBV12-4 with TRBJ2-2; D is possibly TRBD1 or TRBD2 (5 bases each). The CDR3 length is 16 residues. V dropped 1 base and J dropped 2 bases, with 11 bases sitting between them. CDR3 amino acids: CASSLVGDQNTGELFF. The CDR3 DNA reads as TGTGCCAGCAGTTTAGTAGGGGACCAAAACACCGGGGAGCTGTTTTTT.

This clonotype occurred many times. The gene calls are TRBV28 and TRBJ1-2; D remains unclear. The CDR3 has 14 amino acids. Trimming pared 6 bases from V and 8 bases from J, leaving 19 bases between. The V gene's germline CDR1 is MDHEN and CDR2 SYDVKM. The CDR3 sequence: CASRPTGRVRGYTF. The CDR3 DNA sequence: TGTGCCAGCAGACCCACGGGGAGGGTCCGGGGCTACACCTTC.

In its sample, this clonotype was seen a few times. This chain links TRBV5-4 with TRBJ1-4, with D possibly matching TRBD1 (6 bases). The CDR3 totals 15 residues. CDR1 is SGHNT and CDR2 is YYREEE in the germline V gene (reference sequence). Trimming shortened V by 3 bases and J by 6 bases, and 15 bases separated the two germline ends. CDR3 sequence: CASSSNRALDEKLFF. The CDR3 DNA sequence: TGTGCCAGCAGCTCAAACAGGGCTTTAGATGAAAAACTGTTTTTT.

In this sample, this clonotype turned up many times. The chain carries TRBV7-9 and TRBJ2-7; TRBD1 is a possible D gene (6 bases). The germline V gene has CDR1 SEHNR and CDR2 FQNEAQ (reference sequence). The CDR3 covers 13 residues. Trimming stripped 5 bases from V and 6 bases from J, with 14 bases between. CDR3 region: CASSHAGQFEQYF. CDR3 bases: TGTGCCAGCAGCCACGCAGGACAGTTCGAGCAGTACTTC.

Ten or more counts support this clonotype. V gene TRBV9 combines with J gene TRBJ2-7; 7 bases are a match to TRBD1. From germline, CDR1 is SGDLS and CDR2 YYNGEE. The CDR3 totals 13 residues. V gave up 0 bases and J gave up 6 bases; unmatched junction bases: 3. The CDR3 DNA follows: TGTGCCAGCAGCGTAGGAGCAGGGGGCGAGCAGTACTTC. This encodes CASSVGAGGEQYF.

This clonotype was seen many times. The chain has TRBV6-1 and TRBJ1-2; 7 bases are a match to TRBD1. The CDR3 has 15 amino acids. Germline CDR1 and CDR2: MNHNS and SASEGT. Trimming took 4 bases from V and 0 from J; bases not matched to a gene: 5. CDR3 bases: TGTGCCAGCAGTGGTTCCACAGGGGCTAACTATGGCTACACCTTC. This codes for CASSGSTGANYGYTF.

The chain recombines TRBV24-1 with TRBJ2-1, with 7 bases identical to TRBD2. The germline V gene has CDR1 KGHDR and CDR2 SFDVKD. The length of the CDR3 is 17 residues. With 0 bases clipped from V and 2 bases from J, the junction kept 6 bases outside the gene matches. The CDR3 nucleotides read TGTGCCACCAGTGATTTGTCAGGGCGGGGGACCTACAATGAGCAGTTCTTC. Its translation is CATSDLSGRGTYNEQFF.

This clonotype was detected ten times or more. The chain couples TRBV12-3 or TRBV12-4 to TRBJ1-2, with 7 bases identical to TRBD1. The CDR3 spans 13 residues. Trimming cost V 6 bases and J 6 bases; bases outside gene matches: 7. CDR3 in amino acids: CASRPTGKDGYTF. Here the CDR3 DNA reads TGTGCCAGCAGACCGACAGGGAAGGATGGCTACACCTTC.